These 30 T cell receptor beta chains originate from one sample sequenced in a study of T cell responses to AZD1222 COVID-19 vaccine. Repertoires were generated with immunoSEQ multiplex PCR, while TCRdb's copy carries only in-frame clones and drops some. Altogether around 140,000 clones are present, roughly 93% being singletons, with the ten largest covering 10% to 15%. This specimen was peripheral blood, taken after recovery from COVID-19. Receptors originate from an adult who had recovered from COVID-19.

The CDR3 sequence is CASSRGMGGTTYEQYF. The CDR3 nucleotides read TGTGCCAGCAGCCGAGGAATGGGCGGGACGACCTACGAGCAGTACTTC. The chain has TRBV7-9 and TRBJ2-7; a possible D gene is TRBD2 (6 bases). In germline, CDR1 is SEHNR, CDR2 FQNEAQ (reference sequence). This CDR3 has 16 amino acids. V was shortened by 5 bases and J by 2 bases, with 19 bases between the two germline ends.

The rearrangement joins TRBV5-6 to TRBJ2-3; D might be TRBD2 (5 bases). The CDR3 runs 17 residues. V shed 4 bases and J shed 6 bases, with 24 bases lying between them. In germline, CDR1 is SGHDT, CDR2 YYEEEE. The CDR3 DNA is TGTGCCAGCAGCCCCCGGGTTAGCGTCAAATTGGCGGATACGCAGTATTTT. Protein: CASSPRVSVKLADTQYF.

This rearrangement joins TRBV18 to TRBJ1-6; weak D call: TRBD1 (5 bases). This CDR3 is built from 14 residues. Trimming left V 4 bases short and J 4 bases short, with 8 bases between. CDR1 is KGHSH and CDR2 is LQKENI in the germline V gene. CDR3 sequence reads: CASSLQEYNSPLHF. The CDR3 DNA reads TGTGCCAGCTCACTACAGGAGTATAATTCACCCCTCCACTTT.

The CDR3 DNA reads as TGTGCCAGCAGCCAAGATTCGGGGGAGGGGTACAATGAGCAGTTCTTC. This sequence encodes CASSQDSGEGYNEQFF. The chain employs TRBV3-1 (or the pseudogene TRBV3-2) and TRBJ2-1; 7 positions agree with TRBD2. V lost 0 bases to trimming and J lost 4 bases; unmatched junction nucleotides: 6. Germline CDR1 reads LGHDT; CDR2 reads YNNKEL (reference sequence). The CDR3 is 16 amino acids.

The J gene is TRBJ2-1, the V gene TRBV3-1 (or the pseudogene TRBV3-2), with D hard to call. CDR3 length: 17 amino acids. Trimming removed 3 bases at V and 0 bases at J, with 15 bases between. Per germline, CDR1 LGHDT and CDR2 YNNKEL (reference sequence). The DNA for the CDR3 is TGTGCCAGCAGCCATCTTCTGACCGTCGGCTCCTACAATGAGCAGTTCTTC. Its protein is CASSHLLTVGSYNEQFF.

V gene TRBV3-1 (or the pseudogene TRBV3-2) combines with J gene TRBJ2-6; 7 nucleotides agree with TRBD1. V shed 7 bases, J shed 0 bases, and the junction held 9 bases outside the gene matches. The germline V gene encodes CDR1 LGHDT and CDR2 YNNKEL (reference sequence). This CDR3 contains 17 residues. CDR3 DNA sequence: TGTGCCAGCACCCTGACAGGGCCCTTCTCTGGGGCCAACGTCCTGACTTTC. The encoded protein is CASTLTGPFSGANVLTF.

The genes are TRBV28 and TRBJ2-5; possibly TRBD2 for D (5 bases). The CDR3 is 16 amino acids. Trimming removed 4 bases from V and 9 bases from J, with 24 bases in between. The germline V gene encodes CDR1 MDHEN and CDR2 SYDVKM. CDR3 bases: TGTGCCAGCAGTTCCGTACCAAGACGGAACTTCGGGGCCCAGTACTTC. It is translated as CASSSVPRRNFGAQYF.

The chain couples TRBV28 to TRBJ1-2, with 7 bases matching TRBD1. Germline V CDR1 and CDR2: MDHEN, SYDVKM. This CDR3 is 14 amino acids long. After removal of 4 bases from V and 5 bases from J, the junction contained 7 bases not matched to a gene. CDR3 region: CASSSQGTPYGYTF. As DNA, the CDR3 is TGTGCCAGCAGTTCACAGGGGACCCCTTATGGCTACACCTTC.

In DNA, the CDR3 is TGTGCCAGCAGTCCGGACAGGGGCGTATGGAATCAGCCCCAGCATTTT. It translates to CASSPDRGVWNQPQHF. The J gene is TRBJ1-5, the V gene TRBV28, with 9 positions matching TRBD1. The V and J ends lost 5 bases and 4 bases, in that order; junction bases with no gene match: 9. Germline lookup yields CDR1 MDHEN and CDR2 SYDVKM. The CDR3 is 16 residues long.

The chain has TRBV19 and TRBJ1-5; D unclear. V lost 1 base and J lost 3, with 10 bases in between. The germline CDR1 and CDR2 sequences are LNHDA and SQIVND (reference sequence). This CDR3 has 15 residues. The CDR3 coding sequence is TGTGCCAGTAGTATAGCTAGCCAGACCAATCAGCCCCAGCATTTT. Encoded protein: CASSIASQTNQPQHF. Full variable domain (missing parts from reference TRBV19 and TRBJ1-5): DGGITQSPKYLFRKEGQNVTLSCEQNLNHDAMYWYRQDPGQGLRLIYYSQIVNDFQKGDIAEGYSVSREKKESFPLTVTSAQKNPTAFYLCASSIASQTNQPQHFGDGTRLSIL.

The chain carries TRBV11-2 and TRBJ1-3, with D uncertain. The germline gives CDR1 SGHAT, CDR2 FQNNGV. Trimming stripped 3 bases from V and 0 bases from J, with 12 bases between. The CDR3 is made up of 16 amino acids. The CDR3 loop is CASSFTSGTSGNTIYF. The CDR3 DNA is TGTGCCAGCAGCTTTACAAGCGGCACCTCTGGAAACACCATATATTTT. Full variable domain (rest looked up from reference TRBV11-2 and TRBJ1-3): EAGVAQSPRYKIIEKRQSVAFWCNPISGHATLYWYQQILGQGPKLLIQFQNNGVVDDSQLPKDRFSAERLKGVDSTLKIQPAKLEDSAVYLCASSFTSGTSGNTIYFGEGSWLTVV.

The chain couples TRBV19 to TRBJ2-1; unclear D gene. The CDR3 sequence is 10 residues long. The V and J ends lost 11 bases and 9 bases respectively, with 11 bases between them. Germline V CDR1 and CDR2: LNHDA, SQIVND (reference sequence). CDR3 amino acids: CAPRRVEQFF. The CDR3 coding sequence is TGTGCCCCCCGTAGAGTTGAGCAGTTCTTC.

The gene calls are TRBV7-9 and TRBJ2-7; maybe TRBD1 (5 bases). CDR3 length equals 14 residues. Germline V gene lookup returns CDR1 SEHNR and CDR2 FQNEAQ (reference sequence). Trimming took off 5 bases at V and 2 bases at J, with 13 bases between the two ends. The CDR3 reads CASSLDLGAYEQYF. The CDR3 nucleotides read TGTGCCAGCAGCCTAGACTTAGGGGCCTACGAGCAGTACTTC.

V is TRBV30 and J is TRBJ2-2; 13 positions match TRBD2. Trimming removed 2 bases from V and 6 bases from J; junction bases left unmatched: 9. The CDR3 runs 17 residues. Germline V gene lookup returns CDR1 GTSNPN and CDR2 SVGIG (reference sequence). CDR3 nucleotide sequence: TGTGCCTGGAGTCTGCCGGGACTAGCGGGATGGGCCGGGGAGCTGTTTTTT. Protein product: CAWSLPGLAGWAGELFF.

DNA for the CDR3: TGTGCCAGCAGTGGGGACCGATCGGGGCCTGAGCAGTTCTTC. This translates into CASSGDRSGPEQFF. The chain joins TRBV28 to TRBJ2-1; tentatively, D is TRBD1 or TRBD2 (5 bases each). The germline gives CDR1 MDHEN, CDR2 SYDVKM. The V and J ends lost 5 bases and 9 bases respectively, with 17 bases between them. This CDR3 comprises 14 residues. The full variable domain, with the rest looked up from reference TRBV28 and TRBJ2-1, is DVKVTQSSRYLVKRTGEKVFLECVQDMDHENMFWYRQDPGLGLRLIYFSYDVKMKEKGDIPEGYSVSREKKERFSLILESASTNQTSMYLCASSGDRSGPEQFFGPGTRLTVL.

The gene calls are TRBV28 and TRBJ2-7, with 11 bases aligning to TRBD2. The CDR3 spans 14 residues. Germline CDR1 reads MDHEN; CDR2 reads SYDVKM. The J segment lost 6 bases and the V segment lost 5 bases, leaving 6 bases of the junction unmatched. CDR3 nucleotide sequence: TGTGCCAGCAGTCCCCTAGCGGGAGGCGGCGAGCAGTACTTC. It codes for CASSPLAGGGEQYF.

This clone has only one observation. The rearrangement links TRBV5-1 to TRBJ1-1, with TRBD1 matching 7 bases. The CDR3 has 14 amino acids. Trimming took 3 bases from V and 0 from J; bases not matched to a gene: 2. The V gene's germline CDR1 is SGHRS and CDR2 YFSETQ. The CDR3 DNA follows: TGCGCCAGCAGCTCGGGACAGTTGAACACTGAAGCTTTCTTT. Its protein product is CASSSGQLNTEAFF.

The gene calls are TRBV28 and TRBJ2-2, with 12 positions matching TRBD2. CDR3 length: 18 amino acids. Germline CDR1 reads MDHEN; CDR2 reads SYDVKM. The J segment lost 5 bases and the V segment lost 6 bases, leaving 13 bases of the junction unmatched. The CDR3 spells CASSFLSGTSGPTGELFF. The CDR3, as DNA: TGTGCCAGCAGCTTCCTCTCCGGGACTAGCGGGCCAACCGGGGAGCTGTTTTTT.

In DNA form, the CDR3 reads TGTGCCAGCAGCCAATCCTTAAGCGGGGTCGAGTGGGTGGAGACCCAGTACTTC. Its protein product is CASSQSLSGVEWVETQYF. The chain combines TRBV3-1 (or the pseudogene TRBV3-2) with TRBJ2-5; 7 nucleotides align to TRBD2. Germline CDR1 and CDR2: LGHDT and YNNKEL (reference sequence). V lost 2 bases and J lost 5; bases outside the gene matches: 17. There are 18 residues in the CDR3.

This clone was counted once. The chain uses TRBV7-8 and TRBJ2-3, with D possibly being TRBD2 (7 bases). V was clipped by 11 bases and J by 2 bases, with 17 bases between them. Per the germline V gene, CDR1 is SGHVS and CDR2 is FQNEAQ. The CDR3 is 14 amino acids. The CDR3 sequence is CAGGAATFTDTQYF. The CDR3 DNA is TGTGCCGGGGGGGCGGCTACCTTCACAGATACGCAGTATTTT.

This clone was detected once. This sequence joins TRBV29-1 and TRBJ2-3, with D perhaps TRBD1 (6 bases). This CDR3 contains 15 residues. Trimming removed 2 bases at V and 4 bases at J, with 16 bases between. In germline, CDR1 is SQVTM, CDR2 ANQGSEA. The CDR3 sequence: CSVEIGAGVADTQYF. Here the CDR3 DNA reads TGCAGCGTTGAAATCGGAGCAGGGGTCGCAGATACGCAGTATTTT.

This chain links TRBV6-5 with TRBJ2-5; D uncertain. Between the trimmed V and J ends, which lost 6 bases and 0 bases, there was a span of 2 bases. The V gene's germline CDR1 is MNHEY and CDR2 SVGAGI. The CDR3 runs 11 residues. CDR3: CASRYQETQYF. CDR3 in DNA: TGTGCCAGCAGGTACCAAGAGACCCAGTACTTC.

In nucleotides, the CDR3 is TGTGCCAGCAGTCAAAGGGATACGCAGTATTTT. As protein: CASSQRDTQYF. The chain uses TRBV7-9 and TRBJ2-3, with unresolved D. The V and J ends lost 6 bases and 6 bases respectively, with 7 bases between them. This CDR3 region has 11 residues. Looked up from germline, CDR1 is SEHNR and CDR2 is FQNEAQ (reference sequence).

J is TRBJ1-2 and V is TRBV27; the match to TRBD1 covers 10 bases. Germline CDR1 and CDR2: MNHEY and SMNVEV (reference sequence). The CDR3 has 16 amino acids. The V segment lost 5 bases and the J segment 3 bases; nucleotides outside the gene matches: 9. This CDR3 reads CASSPLGQGGHYGYTF. CDR3 nucleotides: TGTGCCAGCAGTCCCCTCGGACAGGGGGGGCACTATGGCTACACCTTC.

The genes are TRBV7-9 and TRBJ1-6, with 7 bases matching TRBD1. The CDR3 runs to 16 residues. The V and J ends lost 5 bases and 9 bases, in that order; junction bases with no gene match: 13. Germline CDR1 SEHNR, CDR2 FQNEAQ (reference sequence). The CDR3 coding sequence is TGTGCCAGCAGCCCCCGGAGAGACCCAGGGGGTTCACCCCTCCACTTT. Amino acid sequence: CASSPRRDPGGSPLHF.

The chain employs TRBV10-2 and TRBJ1-6; the match to TRBD1 covers 11 bases. This CDR3 comprises 16 residues. After removal of 8 bases from V and 6 bases from J, the junction contained 9 bases not matched to a gene. The germline V gene encodes CDR1 WSHSY and CDR2 SAAADI. In nucleotides, the CDR3 is TGCGCCAGCGGAGATGGACAGGGGGCTTCTAATTCACCCCTCCACTTT. This gives the protein CASGDGQGASNSPLHF.

This chain links TRBV28 with TRBJ2-1; 15 bases agree with TRBD2. V lost 6 bases and J lost 6; bases outside the gene matches: 6. Germline lookup yields CDR1 MDHEN and CDR2 SYDVKM. This CDR3 spans 16 amino acids. The CDR3 loop is CASSLLGLAGGNEQFF. The CDR3 coding sequence is TGTGCCAGCAGCCTACTGGGACTAGCGGGAGGCAATGAGCAGTTCTTC.

The genes are TRBV4-1 and TRBJ2-7; 8 bases agree with TRBD2. The CDR3 extends over 15 amino acids. V lost 3 bases and J lost 1; bases outside the gene matches: 5. From germline, CDR1 is MGHRA and CDR2 YSYEKL. CDR3 region: CASSQGGGRSYEQYF. CDR3 DNA: TGCGCCAGCAGCCAGGGGGGCGGGAGGTCCTACGAGCAGTACTTC.

The chain recombines TRBV4-1 with TRBJ2-1; 14 nucleotides match TRBD2. The CDR3 has 21 amino acids. The germline CDR1 and CDR2 sequences are MGHRA and YSYEKL. V dropped 1 base and J dropped 0; count of bases not matched to a gene: 11. CDR3 amino acids: CASSQGVGLAGGTSSYNEQFF. The DNA of the CDR3 is TGCGCCAGCAGCCAAGGGGTTGGACTAGCGGGAGGAACCAGCTCCTACAATGAGCAGTTCTTC.

The CDR3 coding sequence is TGCGCCAGCAGTGAGTTTGGTAGCTCCTATAATTCACCCCTCCACTTT. As protein: CASSEFGSSYNSPLHF. The chain recombines TRBV10-2 with TRBJ1-6; no clear D. Germline-derived CDR1 and CDR2 are WSHSY and SAAADI. The CDR3 is 16 amino acids. The V gene lost 1 base and the J gene lost 0 bases, with 7 bases spanning the gap.